This is a list of T cell receptor beta chains from one sample in a study of T cells in Graves' hyperthyroidism and ophthalmopathy. Each CDR3 protein is one row after TCRdb ran MiXCR on the multiplex PCR reads. Altogether about 280,000 distinct CDR3 sequences are present, less than 30% being singletons, with the ten largest covering approximately 30%. The material sequenced was blood. Every receptor here comes from a man aged 35 to 55 with Graves' hyperthyroidism that later progressed to Graves' ophthalmopathy. Each CDR3 is given without its conserved first and last residue. Clone size is given for some rows only: seen once, a few or many times, or a class if the clone is expanded.

V gene: TRBV7-9
J gene: TRBJ1-2
clone size: many
CDR3 protein: ASSLSRDGYGYT

V gene: TRBV29-1
J gene: TRBJ1-2
clone size: many
CDR3 protein: SGGGQSYGYT

V gene: TRBV5-5
J gene: TRBJ2-2
clone size: many
CDR3 protein: ASSLEGSAGELF

V gene: TRBV20-1
J gene: TRBJ1-1
clone size: many
CDR3 protein: SARYGVGGTEAF

V gene: TRBV12-3/TRBV12-4
J gene: TRBJ1-1
clone size: .
CDR3 protein: ASRTGGAGTEAF

V gene: TRBV20-1
J gene: TRBJ2-5
clone size: .
CDR3 protein: SASAGGGGFGETQY

V gene: TRBV29-1
J gene: TRBJ1-1
clone size: many
CDR3 protein: SVAKRQNTEAF

V gene: TRBV14
J gene: TRBJ2-7
clone size: .
CDR3 protein: ASSQEWGALLGEQY

V gene: TRBV6-2/TRBV6-3
J gene: TRBJ2-2
clone size: .
CDR3 protein: ASRRQDFTGELF

V gene: TRBV5-1
J gene: TRBJ2-5
clone size: many
CDR3 protein: ASRGGGETQY

V gene: TRBV19
J gene: TRBJ1-5
clone size: many
CDR3 protein: ASSITQGDWGNQPQH

V gene: TRBV7-8
J gene: TRBJ2-5
clone size: many
CDR3 protein: ASKRPRTGTRETQY

V gene: TRBV13
J gene: TRBJ2-3
clone size: few
CDR3 protein: ASRVGQGALWSLTDTQY

V gene: TRBV3-1
J gene: TRBJ2-7
clone size: many
CDR3 protein: ASSTRLAALKEQY

V gene: TRBV27
J gene: TRBJ1-2
clone size: many
CDR3 protein: ASSPTGDYGYT